This record concerns one TCR beta chain sequence. Its cognate antigen is unknown. The data originate from a study of cytomegalovirus exposure and HLA in healthy donors. About the research overall: A later analysis reported the roughly 120 validation repertoires used the same platform as the approximately 660 first-cohort repertoires. Study conclusions and caveats: Listed as cytomegalovirus-associated were more than 150 TCR beta chains. CMV antigen specificity of a few CMV-associated chains was confirmed in vitro.

These donors were members of the roughly 110-subject validation cohort, a group separate from the approximately 620-subject first cohort. V lost 3 bases, J lost 0 bases, and 13 bases lay in between. Germline loops: CDR1 MNHEY, CDR2 SMNVEV (reference sequence). This CDR3 is built from 16 residues. This table comes from immunoSEQ multiplex PCR, and its TCRdb copy is limited to in-frame clones, with some not included. The sample lists about 79,000 clones; 90% to 95% were seen once. The chain recombines TRBV27 with TRBJ2-3; D remains unclear. The material sequenced was PBMCs. This TCR derives from a woman in her twenties or thirties in good health and CMV-seronegative. DNA of the CDR3: TGTGCCAGCAGTTTCCTCAGGAAATCTAGCACAGATACGCAGTATTTT. Translated, it gives CASSFLRKSSTDTQYF.